This entry lists 26 T cell receptor beta chains sequenced from one sample in a study of response to subunit inactivated influenza vaccine. In TCRdb, the RT-PCR reads were re-called with MiXCR into one record per CDR3 protein. The top ten clones hold around 10% of a sample with a few hundred thousand distinct CDR3 sequences, 13% to 15% of them seen once. The material was PBMCs from blood, obtained approximately 12 days after vaccination. The receptors were gathered from a man aged 45 to 65 who received an inactivated influenza vaccine.

The CDR3 loop reads CSASPDYLYEQYF. The CDR3 DNA sequence: TGCAGTGCTAGCCCGGACTACCTATACGAGCAGTACTTC. V and J are TRBV20-1 and TRBJ2-7, with TRBD2 as a possible D gene (6 bases). The germline V gene encodes CDR1 DFQATT and CDR2 SNEGSKA (reference sequence). CDR3 length: 13 residues. The V and J ends lost 3 bases and 4 bases respectively, with 13 bases between them.

The rearrangement uses TRBV24-1 and TRBJ2-1; TRBD1 agrees at 8 bases. J gave up 6 bases and V 4 bases, and 10 bases lay outside the gene matches. This CDR3 contains 16 residues. Looked up from germline, CDR1 is KGHDR and CDR2 is SFDVKD. The CDR3 DNA follows: TGTGCCACCAGTGACTCCGGACAGGGATGGAGCAATGAGCAGTTCTTC. It encodes CATSDSGQGWSNEQFF.

V usage is TRBV10-3 and J usage is TRBJ2-3; the match to TRBD1 covers 7 bases. This CDR3 region has 15 residues. After removal of 2 bases from V and 8 bases from J, the junction contained 10 bases not matched to a gene. Germline-derived CDR1 and CDR2 are ENHRY and SYGVKD. For the CDR3, the DNA is TGTGCCATCAGTGAGCCATCCGGGACAGTCGGTACGCAGTATTTT. Amino acids: CAISEPSGTVGTQYF.

The chain carries TRBV20-1 and TRBJ2-6; no clear D. The V gene lost 6 bases and the J gene lost 0 bases, with 18 bases spanning the gap. The germline CDR1 and CDR2 sequences are DFQATT and SNEGSKA (reference sequence). The CDR3 runs 17 residues. The CDR3 nucleotides are TGCAGTGCCTCTTCGGGCCCCCCTGCCTCTGGGGCCAACGTCCTGACTTTC. Amino acids: CSASSGPPASGANVLTF.

This clonotype has a count of ten or more. This rearrangement joins TRBV14 to TRBJ2-7; D unclear. The CDR3 extends over 14 amino acids. CDR1 and CDR2 from the germline V gene are SGHDN and FVKESK. The V end lost 3 bases, the J end lost 2 bases, and 11 bases lay between the germline ends. The CDR3 DNA is TGTGCCAGCAGCCACCCCCCCGGAGCCTACGAGCAGTACTTC. Translated, it gives CASSHPPGAYEQYF.

This clonotype occurred many times. The genes are TRBV9 and TRBJ2-3, with 7 bases that match TRBD2. Germline CDR1 SGDLS, CDR2 YYNGEE. V trimming: 3 bases; J trimming: 1 base; junction bases outside the gene matches: 11. The CDR3 consists of 17 residues. The CDR3 DNA reads as TGTGCCAGCAGCGCAAACCCGGGAGGTGGGGGCACAGATACGCAGTATTTT. It specifies CASSANPGGGGTDTQYF.

This clonotype showed up many times. This chain connects TRBV12-3 or TRBV12-4 to TRBJ2-1; 11 bases fit TRBD2. J gave up 1 base and V 4 bases, and 3 bases lay outside the gene matches. The CDR3 length is 16 residues. The CDR3 sequence: CASSSRTSGSYNEQFF. The CDR3 region has the DNA TGTGCCAGCAGTTCAAGGACTAGCGGGTCCTACAATGAGCAGTTCTTC.

This chain uses TRBV20-1 with TRBJ2-7; possibly TRBD1 for D (5 bases). Looked up from germline, CDR1 is DFQATT and CDR2 is SNEGSKA (reference sequence). The CDR3 is made up of 12 amino acids. V lost 4 bases, J lost 3 bases, and 10 bases lay in between. The CDR3 DNA reads as TGCAGTGCTACGGCAGGGAACTACGAGCAGTACTTC. It is translated as CSATAGNYEQYF.

This chain uses TRBV6-5 with TRBJ1-3; D remains unclear. The CDR3 loop spans 15 amino acids. Germline V lookup: CDR1 MNHEY, CDR2 SVGAGI. V was clipped by 0 bases and J by 2 bases, with 8 bases between them. The DNA for the CDR3 is TGTGCCAGCAGTTACTCGAGCGGGGCTGGAAACACCATATATTTT. This translates into CASSYSSGAGNTIYF.

In this sample, this clonotype turned up a few times. This chain uses TRBV12-3 or TRBV12-4 with TRBJ2-3, with TRBD2 as a possible D gene (7 bases). Trimming removed 6 bases from V and 0 bases from J, with 16 bases in between. This CDR3 is built from 16 residues. The chain's CDR3 is CASSRGGGKSTDTQYF. For the CDR3, the DNA is TGTGCCAGCAGCCGCGGGGGCGGGAAAAGCACAGATACGCAGTATTTT.

The V call is TRBV12-3 or TRBV12-4, the J call TRBJ2-3, with 8 bases that match TRBD2. This CDR3 region has 16 residues. The V and J ends lost 5 bases and 3 bases, in that order; junction bases with no gene match: 10. The CDR3 loop is CASSDLIAGRTDTQYF. CDR3 sequence (DNA): TGTGCCAGCAGTGACCTCATAGCGGGGAGGACAGATACGCAGTATTTT.

This chain uses TRBV5-1 with TRBJ2-7; D gene ambiguous. The V gene lost 0 bases and the J gene lost 6 bases, with 16 bases spanning the gap. CDR3 length: 15 amino acids. Germline V gives CDR1 SGHRS, CDR2 YFSETQ. The CDR3 protein is CASSLGSALPSEQYF. CDR3 in DNA: TGCGCCAGCAGCTTGGGGTCTGCTCTACCGAGCGAGCAGTACTTC. The full variable domain, completed using reference TRBV5-1 and TRBJ2-7, is KAGVTQTPRYLIKTRGQQVTLSCSPISGHRSVSWYQQTPGQGLQFLFEYFSETQRNKGNFPGRFSGRQFSNSRSEMNVSTLELGDSALYLCASSLGSALPSEQYFGPGTRLTVT.

This clonotype was recorded a few times. This sequence joins TRBV20-1 and TRBJ2-1, with TRBD2 identical over 9 bases. V trimming: 6 bases; J trimming: 4 bases; junction bases outside the gene matches: 13. Germline V gene sequence: CDR1 DFQATT, CDR2 SNEGSKA (reference sequence). The CDR3 has 16 amino acids. The CDR3: CSARPLAGDRYNEQFF. CDR3 sequence (DNA): TGCAGTGCAAGACCCTTAGCGGGGGACAGATACAATGAGCAGTTCTTC.

The J gene is TRBJ1-2, the V gene TRBV14; unclear D gene. The CDR3 spans 14 residues. Trimming pared 1 base from V and 12 bases from J, leaving 18 bases between. In germline, CDR1 is SGHDN, CDR2 FVKESK. CDR3 sequence: CASSQASPRSSHTF. In nucleotides, the CDR3 is TGTGCCAGCAGCCAAGCTTCCCCGCGGTCGAGCCACACCTTC.

The V and J genes are TRBV7-2 and TRBJ2-2, with D hard to call. The V end was cut by 5 bases, the J end by 1 base, with 11 bases between. CDR1 is SGHTA, CDR2 FQGNSA, per germline. There are 15 residues in the CDR3. The CDR3 sequence: CASSAIRQNTGELFF. The CDR3 bases are TGTGCCAGCAGCGCGATTCGACAGAACACCGGGGAGCTGTTTTTT.

This clonotype was detected only a few times. The rearrangement links TRBV15 to TRBJ2-6; no definite D call. Trimming shortened V by 5 bases and J by 4 bases, and 0 bases separated the two germline ends. There are 11 residues in the CDR3. The germline V gene has CDR1 LNHNV and CDR2 YYDKDF (reference sequence). CDR3: CATSGANVLTF. DNA for the CDR3: TGTGCCACCAGCGGGGCCAACGTCCTGACTTTC.

The chain couples TRBV4-3 to TRBJ2-1, with 7 bases matching TRBD2. J was trimmed by 7 bases and V by 2 bases; bases with no gene match: 8. The CDR3 contains 15 residues. CDR1 is LGHNA and CDR2 is YSLEER in the germline V gene. CDR3 in amino acids: CASSQNSGLFNEQFF. CDR3 coding DNA: TGCGCCAGCAGCCAAAATAGCGGGCTTTTTAATGAGCAGTTCTTC.

The chain combines TRBV27 with TRBJ2-3; D unresolved. CDR1 is MNHEY, CDR2 SMNVEV, per germline (reference sequence). V lost 5 bases to trimming and J lost 2 bases, with 23 bases between them. The CDR3 loop spans 18 amino acids. This CDR3 is CASSLLVGGSSPTDTQYF. The CDR3 nucleotides read TGTGCCAGCAGTCTCCTTGTGGGCGGATCTTCCCCCACAGATACGCAGTATTTT.

The J gene is TRBJ2-3, the V gene TRBV18, with no clear D. V lost 8 bases, J lost 6 bases, and 6 bases lay in between. The germline CDR1 and CDR2 sequences are KGHSH and LQKENI. The CDR3 totals 10 residues. CDR3 coding DNA: TGTGCCAGCCAGAGGGATACGCAGTATTTT. Translating gives CASQRDTQYF.

This chain uses TRBV12-3 or TRBV12-4 with TRBJ2-3; the D gene could be TRBD1 or TRBD2 (5 bases each). CDR3 length: 13 amino acids. V lost 8 bases and J 4 bases, leaving 13 bases between the germline ends. This CDR3 reads CASGRGRADTQYF. The DNA of the CDR3 is TGTGCCAGCGGCCGGGGCAGGGCAGATACGCAGTATTTT.

This clonotype was seen repeatedly, ten times or more. The chain has TRBV29-1 and TRBJ2-1; tentatively, D is TRBD1 or TRBD2 (5 bases each). In germline, CDR1 is SQVTM, CDR2 ANQGSEA. V lost 6 bases and J 8 bases, leaving 14 bases between the germline ends. The CDR3 is 12 residues long. The CDR3 spells CSVDPGLYEQFF. Here the CDR3 DNA reads TGCAGCGTGGATCCGGGGCTTTATGAGCAGTTCTTC.

V usage is TRBV6-2 or TRBV6-3 and J usage is TRBJ1-5; 7 nucleotides align to TRBD1. V shed 6 bases, J shed 7 bases, and the junction held 18 bases outside the gene matches. Germline V lookup: CDR1 MNHEY, CDR2 SVGEGT. The length of the CDR3 is 17 residues. CDR3 DNA: TGTGCCAGCAGACGCCCGTTTAGAGGGGGCAAGGGACAGCCCCAGCATTTT. This sequence encodes CASRRPFRGGKGQPQHF.

The chain employs TRBV7-9 and TRBJ2-7, with D hard to call. The CDR3 runs to 12 residues. The germline gives CDR1 SEHNR, CDR2 FQNEAQ (reference sequence). Deletions cut 4 bases from V and 3 bases from J, with 7 bases between. Here the CDR3 DNA reads TGTGCCAGCAGCTCGAAAAGCTACGAGCAGTACTTC. Translation: CASSSKSYEQYF.

The table lists this clonotype with a few counts. V usage is TRBV7-9 and J usage is TRBJ2-5; 12 bases are shared with TRBD2. The CDR3 has 14 residues. V dropped 6 bases and J dropped 3; count of bases not matched to a gene: 2. The germline V gene has CDR1 SEHNR and CDR2 FQNEAQ (reference sequence). CDR3 bases: TGTGCCAGCAGACCTAGCGGGGGGGAAGAGACCCAGTACTTC. It translates to CASRPSGGEETQYF.

This clonotype was recorded a few times. The chain joins TRBV12-3 or TRBV12-4 to TRBJ2-4; 9 bases are a match to TRBD1. The CDR3 spans 16 residues. Germline trimming cut 6 bases from V and 7 bases from J; bases unmatched to any gene: 13. CDR3 sequence reads: CASSLRVGTGLNIQYF. The CDR3 nucleotides read TGTGCCAGCAGCCTAAGGGTCGGGACAGGGCTTAACATTCAGTACTTC.

In this sample, this clonotype turned up a few times. The chain recombines TRBV24-1 with TRBJ2-5; D call uncertain. There are 14 residues in the CDR3. Germline V lookup: CDR1 KGHDR, CDR2 SFDVKD. V lost 3 bases and J lost 4, with 11 bases in between. In DNA, the CDR3 is TGTGCCACCAGTGATCCCCCCTTCGGAGAGACCCAGTACTTC. It is translated as CATSDPPFGETQYF.